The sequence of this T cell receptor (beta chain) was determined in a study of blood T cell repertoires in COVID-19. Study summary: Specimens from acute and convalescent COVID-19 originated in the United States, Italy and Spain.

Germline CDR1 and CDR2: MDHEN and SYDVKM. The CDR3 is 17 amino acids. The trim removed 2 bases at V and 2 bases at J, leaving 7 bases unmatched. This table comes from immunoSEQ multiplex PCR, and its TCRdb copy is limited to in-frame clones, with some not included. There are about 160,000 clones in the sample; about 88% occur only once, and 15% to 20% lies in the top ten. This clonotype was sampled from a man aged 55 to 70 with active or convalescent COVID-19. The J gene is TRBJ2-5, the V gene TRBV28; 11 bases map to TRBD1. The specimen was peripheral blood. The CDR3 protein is CASSLGPGQGVQETQYF. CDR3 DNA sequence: TGTGCCAGCAGTTTAGGCCCGGGACAGGGGGTTCAAGAGACCCAGTACTTC.